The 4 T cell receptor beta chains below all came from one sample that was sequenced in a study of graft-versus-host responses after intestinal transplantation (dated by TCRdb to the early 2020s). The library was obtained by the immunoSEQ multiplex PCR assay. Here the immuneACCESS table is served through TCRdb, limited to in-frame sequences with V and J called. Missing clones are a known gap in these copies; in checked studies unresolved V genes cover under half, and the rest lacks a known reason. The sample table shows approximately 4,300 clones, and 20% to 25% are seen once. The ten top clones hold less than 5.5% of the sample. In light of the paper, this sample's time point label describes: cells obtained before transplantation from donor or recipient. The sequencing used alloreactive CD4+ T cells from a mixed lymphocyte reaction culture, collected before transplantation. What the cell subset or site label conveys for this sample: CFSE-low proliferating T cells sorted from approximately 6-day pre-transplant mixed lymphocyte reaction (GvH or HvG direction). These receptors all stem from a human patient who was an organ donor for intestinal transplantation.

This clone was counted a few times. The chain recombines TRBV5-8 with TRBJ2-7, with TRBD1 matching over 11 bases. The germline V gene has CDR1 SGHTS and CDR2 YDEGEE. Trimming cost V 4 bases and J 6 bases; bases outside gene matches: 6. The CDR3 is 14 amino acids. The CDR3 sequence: CASSTTGTGGEQYV. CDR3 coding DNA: TGTGCCAGCAGCACAACCGGGACAGGGGGCGAGCAGTACGTC.

DNA for the CDR3: TGTGCCTGGAGTGTATTTAGGACAAACTATGGCTACACCTTC. It is translated as CAWSVFRTNYGYTF. The chain is built from TRBV30 and TRBJ1-2; possibly TRBD1 for D (5 bases). The CDR3 spans 14 residues. Trimming took 0 bases from V and 2 from J, leaving 10 bases between them. Germline lookup yields CDR1 GTSNPN and CDR2 SVGIG (reference sequence).

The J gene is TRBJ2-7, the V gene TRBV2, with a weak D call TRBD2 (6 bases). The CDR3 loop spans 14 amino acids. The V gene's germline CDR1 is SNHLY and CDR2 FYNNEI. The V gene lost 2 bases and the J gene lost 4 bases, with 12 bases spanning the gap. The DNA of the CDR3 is TGTGCCAGCAGTGAAATGGAGGGGTATTACGAGCAGTACGTC. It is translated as CASSEMEGYYEQYV.

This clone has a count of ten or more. The CDR3 bases are TGTGCCAGCAGTACCCTACAGGGTAACTATGGCTACACCTTC. The encoded protein is CASSTLQGNYGYTF. This chain links TRBV6-1 with TRBJ1-2; perhaps TRBD1 as D (6 bases). The CDR3 runs 14 residues. Trimming shortened V by 5 bases and J by 1 base, and 11 bases separated the two germline ends. Germline V gene sequence: CDR1 MNHNS, CDR2 SASEGT.